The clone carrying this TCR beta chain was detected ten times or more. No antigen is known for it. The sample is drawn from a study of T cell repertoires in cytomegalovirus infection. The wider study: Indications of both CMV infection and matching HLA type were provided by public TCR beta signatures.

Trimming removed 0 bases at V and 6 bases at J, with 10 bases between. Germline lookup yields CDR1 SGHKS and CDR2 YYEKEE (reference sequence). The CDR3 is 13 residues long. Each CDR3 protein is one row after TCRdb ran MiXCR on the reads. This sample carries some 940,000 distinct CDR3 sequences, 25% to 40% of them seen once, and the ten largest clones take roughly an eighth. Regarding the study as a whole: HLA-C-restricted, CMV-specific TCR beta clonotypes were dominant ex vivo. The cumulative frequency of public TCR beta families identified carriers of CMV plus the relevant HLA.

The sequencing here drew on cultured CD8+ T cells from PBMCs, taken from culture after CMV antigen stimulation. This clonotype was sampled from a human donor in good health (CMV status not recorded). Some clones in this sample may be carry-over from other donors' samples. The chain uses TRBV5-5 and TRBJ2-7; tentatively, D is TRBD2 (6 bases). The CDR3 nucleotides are TGTGCCAGCAGCTTGGGTCCCGGGGGCGAGCAGTACGTC. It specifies CASSLGPGGEQYV.